This T cell receptor (beta chain) is drawn from a study of cytomegalovirus exposure and HLA in healthy donors. PCR primers comprised 60 Vbeta and 13 Jbeta primers. In the original processing: As a later analysis found, there were around 86 million unique TCR beta chains, of which around 9.9 million were shared. The repertoire was sequenced with immunoSEQ multiplex PCR; TCRdb's copy has only in-frame clones and lacks some. That table gives V, J and clone size, and the DNA gave D and trimming. The table for this sample gives about 55,000 clones. CDR3 length equals 13 residues. V gave up 3 bases and J gave up 6 bases; unmatched junction bases: 2. Germline CDR1 is KGHSH and CDR2 is LQKENI.

This chain connects TRBV18 to TRBJ1-2; 9 bases match TRBD1. Sequencing used PBMCs. This TCR was recovered from a man aged 50 or older in good health and CMV-seropositive. CDR3 DNA sequence: TGTGCCAGCTCACCTACAGGGGGCGATGGCTACACCTTC. Protein sequence: CASSPTGGDGYTF.